This TCR beta chain came from a study of T cells after yellow fever vaccination. On the study more broadly: Fractions with few cells were prepared using SMART-Seq v4 Ultra Low Input. Findings of the study overall: Post-booster samples contained most primary-vaccination clones (nearly 98% CD4, about 87% CD8). Some clonotypes, a small share, were shared between CD4 and CD8 compartments. Contamination by abundant bulk-population clonotypes could be present in FACS-sorted repertoires.

On this clonotype: The antigen is undetermined.

TCRdb ran MiXCR on the 5' RACE reads and lists one entry per CDR3 protein. Of 450,000 to 550,000 distinct CDR3 sequences listed, about a fifth are singletons. The material was PBMCs, obtained approximately 22 days after the first yellow fever vaccination. The sequence came from a man aged 18 to 30 who received the YFV17D yellow fever vaccine.

In DNA form, the CDR3 reads TGTGCCAGCAGCTTCGACATCAATCAGCCCCAGCATTTT. Translating it yields CASSFDINQPQHF. This chain uses TRBV11-1 with TRBJ1-5; D gene unclear. Trimming removed 3 bases at V and 3 bases at J, with 6 bases between. The CDR3 spans 13 residues. Germline V gene data show CDR1 as SGHAT and CDR2 as FQDESV (reference sequence).